What follows are 25 T cell receptor beta chains derived from one specimen sequenced in a study of regulatory T cells in long-lasting Graves disease. Time point defined: newly diagnosed GD, antithyroid drugs for less than 3 months. Scientists built the TCR library using RNA that was extracted from PBMCs. iRepertoire HTBI primers and Arm-PCR of CDR3 regions built TCR beta libraries. MiXCR, applied by TCRdb to the multiplex PCR reads, yields one record per CDR3 protein. This sample yields a few hundred thousand distinct CDR3 sequences, of which over 15% are seen a single time; 30% belongs to the top ten. This sample also appeared in a second study, on T cells in Graves' hyperthyroidism and ophthalmopathy.

The source material was peripheral blood mononuclear cells (PBMCs), sampled at new diagnosis, from a patient treated with antithyroid drugs. These receptors all stem from a man in his forties with Graves disease.

The genes are TRBV4-2 and TRBJ2-1; 8 bases align to TRBD2. Germline assignment: CDR1 LGHNA and CDR2 YNFKEQ. Germline trimming cut 4 bases from V and 4 bases from J; bases unmatched to any gene: 6. The CDR3 is 15 residues long. The CDR3 nucleotides are TGTGCCAGCAGCCGGTACGGGGGGGGGTACAATGAGCAGTTCTTC. This codes for CASSRYGGGYNEQFF.

This chain links TRBV7-2 with TRBJ2-7, with 12 bases that match TRBD2. The CDR3 is made up of 16 amino acids. The ends lost 1 base at V and 4 bases at J; junction bases unmatched: 5. Germline CDR1 and CDR2: SGHTA and FQGNSA. The CDR3 nucleotides are TGTGCCAGCAGCTTAGAATCTAGCGGGGGGGCGTACGAGCAGTACTTC. This sequence encodes CASSLESSGGAYEQYF.

This clonotype occurred many times. The genes are TRBV18 and TRBJ2-7; 8 positions match TRBD2. CDR1 KGHSH and CDR2 LQKENI come from the germline V gene. The CDR3 loop spans 16 amino acids. V shed 3 bases and J 6 bases; nucleotides not matched to a gene: 13. The CDR3 nucleotides read TGTGCCAGCTCACCCGACTGGCGCGGGGGGACGTCCGAGCAGTACTTC. Encoded protein: CASSPDWRGGTSEQYF. Looking up the rest from reference TRBV18 and TRBJ2-7 gives the full variable domain: NAGVMQNPRHLVRRRGQEARLRCSPMKGHSHVYWYRQLPEEGLKFMVYLQKENIIDESGMPKERFSAEFPKEGPSILRIQQVVRGDSAAYFCASSPDWRGGTSEQYFGPGTRLTVT.

This chain connects TRBV20-1 to TRBJ1-5; possibly TRBD1 for D (5 bases). This CDR3 spans 17 amino acids. CDR1 and CDR2 from the germline V gene are DFQATT and SNEGSKA (reference sequence). The ends were cut back, 3 bases at V and 0 bases at J, with 18 bases in the middle. The CDR3, as DNA: TGCAGTGCTAGCGCGGGATGGGGACTATATAGCAATCAGCCCCAGCATTTT. This translates into CSASAGWGLYSNQPQHF.

In this sample, this clonotype turned up many times. V is TRBV2 and J is TRBJ2-7, with 7 positions matching TRBD2. The CDR3 is 16 residues long. V lost 1 base and J lost 1; bases outside the gene matches: 7. CDR1 is SNHLY, CDR2 FYNNEI, per germline. The DNA for the CDR3 is TGTGCCAGCAGTGAAGAGGAACGGGGAGGGTCCTACGAGCAGTACTTC. Translation gives CASSEEERGGSYEQYF. The whole variable domain, remainder taken from reference TRBV2 and TRBJ2-7, is EPEVTQTPSHQVTQMGQEVILRCVPISNHLYFYWYRQILGQKVEFLVSFYNNEISEKSEIFDDQFSVERPDGSNFTLKIRSTKLEDSAMYFCASSEEERGGSYEQYFGPGTRLTVT.

This clonotype turned up a few times. This rearrangement joins TRBV6-1 to TRBJ2-7; tentative D call: TRBD1 (6 bases). Trimming removed 4 bases at V and 5 bases at J, with 15 bases between. The CDR3 is made up of 14 amino acids. The V gene's germline CDR1 is MNHNS and CDR2 SASEGT. The CDR3 reads CASSARGSTNEQYF. The CDR3 coding sequence is TGTGCCAGCAGTGCCAGGGGAAGTACCAACGAGCAGTACTTC.

On this clonotype: One end of the junction fails to match germline, which may point to a read error. The genes are TRBV7-3 and TRBJ2-3; D is possibly TRBD1 (5 bases). Germline loops: CDR1 SGHTA, CDR2 FQGTGA. The CDR3 sequence is 16 residues long. The CDR3 DNA sequence: TGTGCCAGCAGCTTTGGGGCTAACCCTGCAACAGATACGCATTATTTT. Protein: CASSFGANPATDTHYF.

This clonotype was observed many times. V and J are TRBV4-2 and TRBJ2-7; possibly TRBD1 or TRBD2 for D (5 bases each). Trimming shortened V by 4 bases and J by 2 bases, and 18 bases separated the two germline ends. The CDR3 has 16 amino acids. Germline CDR1 and CDR2: LGHNA and YNFKEQ. The CDR3 sequence is CASSPVDRDRTYEQYF. The CDR3 DNA sequence: TGTGCCAGCAGCCCAGTGGACCGGGACCGAACCTACGAGCAGTACTTC.

The V gene is TRBV10-3, the J gene TRBJ1-2; the D is unclear. CDR3 length: 13 residues. V gave up 3 bases and J gave up 4 bases, with 9 bases separating them. Germline loops: CDR1 ENHRY, CDR2 SYGVKD. CDR3 sequence reads: CAISELTTYGYTF. As DNA, the CDR3 is TGTGCCATCAGTGAACTGACGACCTATGGCTACACCTTC.

This clonotype was found many times. The chain is built from TRBV29-1 and TRBJ2-3; 8 positions agree with TRBD2. The CDR3 loop spans 12 amino acids. Germline CDR1 and CDR2: SQVTM and ANQGSEA. The J segment lost 2 bases and the V segment lost 6 bases, leaving 1 base of the junction unmatched. The CDR3 sequence: CSVTSATDTQYF. As DNA, the CDR3 is TGCAGCGTGACTAGCGCCACAGATACGCAGTATTTT.

The chain combines TRBV7-2 with TRBJ1-4; TRBD1 agrees at 7 bases. The CDR3 sequence is 13 residues long. CDR1 is SGHTA and CDR2 is FQGNSA in the germline V gene. The junction had 1 base not matched to a gene; V was cut back by 2 bases and J by 7 bases. The CDR3 nucleotides are TGTGCCAGCAGCTTAACAGGGGCTGAAAAACTGTTTTTT. Translated, it gives CASSLTGAEKLFF. The entire variable domain, with the rest obtained from reference TRBV7-2 and TRBJ1-4, is as follows: GAGVSQSPSNKVTEKGKDVELRCDPISGHTALYWYRQSLGQGLEFLIYFQGNSAPDKSGLPSDRFSAERTGGSVSTLTIQRTQQEDSAVYLCASSLTGAEKLFFGSGTQLSVL.

J is TRBJ2-7 and V is TRBV14; 10 bases fit TRBD1. The junction had 8 bases not matched to a gene; V was cut back by 5 bases and J by 1 base. The CDR3 sequence is 16 residues long. Looked up from germline, CDR1 is SGHDN and CDR2 is FVKESK. The CDR3 reads CASSAMWDRGSYEQYF. The CDR3 DNA reads TGTGCCAGCAGCGCGATGTGGGACAGGGGATCCTACGAGCAGTACTTC. The variable domain in full, with the rest retrieved from reference TRBV14 and TRBJ2-7, is EAGVTQFPSHSVIEKGQTVTLRCDPISGHDNLYWYRRVMGKEIKFLLHFVKESKQDESGMPNNRFLAERTGGTYSTLKVQPAELEDSGVYFCASSAMWDRGSYEQYFGPGTRLTVT.

In this sample, this clonotype turned up a few times. This chain uses TRBV10-3 with TRBJ2-7; D is perhaps TRBD2 (5 bases). This CDR3 has 13 residues. CDR1 is ENHRY, CDR2 SYGVKD, per germline. V lost 11 bases, J lost 4 bases, and 18 bases lay in between. CDR3 sequence (DNA): TGTGCCGCTCGTACGGTGGGCGGGTACGAGCAGTACTTC. Translated, it gives CAARTVGGYEQYF.

In this sample, this clonotype turned up many times. The chain couples TRBV5-5 to TRBJ1-6; 7 bases fit TRBD1. With V trimmed by 0 bases and J by 8 bases, 5 bases remained unmatched. Germline V lookup: CDR1 SGHKS, CDR2 YYEKEE (reference sequence). This CDR3 comprises 15 residues. This CDR3 is CASSLEGTDYSPLHF. The CDR3 nucleotides read TGTGCCAGCAGCTTGGAAGGGACAGATTATTCACCCCTCCACTTT. The whole variable domain, remainder taken from reference TRBV5-5 and TRBJ1-6, is DAGVTQSPTHLIKTRGQQVTLRCSPISGHKSVSWYQQVLGQGPQFIFQYYEKEERGRGNFPDRFSARQFPNYSSELNVNALLLGDSALYLCASSLEGTDYSPLHFGNGTRLTVT.

The rearrangement joins TRBV5-5 to TRBJ1-2, with D hard to call. The CDR3 spans 15 residues. Germline assignment: CDR1 SGHKS and CDR2 YYEKEE (reference sequence). Trimming cost V 4 bases and J 0 bases, with 13 bases left between them. CDR3 region: CASSLRTVANYGYTF. The CDR3, as DNA: TGTGCCAGCAGCCTCCGGACGGTAGCTAACTATGGCTACACCTTC. The full variable domain, with the rest looked up from reference TRBV5-5 and TRBJ1-2, is DAGVTQSPTHLIKTRGQQVTLRCSPISGHKSVSWYQQVLGQGPQFIFQYYEKEERGRGNFPDRFSARQFPNYSSELNVNALLLGDSALYLCASSLRTVANYGYTFGSGTRLTVV.

This clonotype was detected ten times or more. The chain uses TRBV20-1 and TRBJ1-1, with a weak D call TRBD1 (6 bases). Trimming shortened V by 0 bases and J by 5 bases, and 10 bases separated the two germline ends. The length of the CDR3 is 13 residues. Germline-derived CDR1 and CDR2 are DFQATT and SNEGSKA (reference sequence). CDR3 sequence (DNA): TGCAGTGCTAGAGATAGAGGGGGAACTGAAGCTTTCTTT. As protein: CSARDRGGTEAFF.

This chain connects TRBV18 to TRBJ1-5; no clear D. The CDR3 runs to 14 residues. Germline V gene data show CDR1 as KGHSH and CDR2 as LQKENI. Deletions cut 6 bases from V and 0 bases from J, with 9 bases between. DNA for the CDR3: TGTGCCAGCTCTGGGGAGCATAGCAATCAGCCCCAGCATTTT. Its translation: CASSGEHSNQPQHF.

This clonotype has a count of ten or more. The CDR3 here is CASITGYEQYF. The CDR3 DNA reads TGTGCCAGCATTACAGGTTACGAGCAGTACTTC. This chain uses TRBV28 with TRBJ2-7; perhaps TRBD1 as D (5 bases). This CDR3 contains 11 residues. The germline CDR1 and CDR2 sequences are MDHEN and SYDVKM. V was clipped by 7 bases and J by 4 bases, with 8 bases between them.

This clonotype appeared many times. The chain couples TRBV30 to TRBJ2-7; 9 bases are a match to TRBD1. V gave up 1 base and J gave up 4 bases; unmatched junction bases: 5. Germline V lookup: CDR1 GTSNPN, CDR2 SVGIG (reference sequence). This CDR3 region has 14 residues. CDR3 DNA: TGTGCCTGGAGTGACCGGGACAGGGCTTACGAGCAGTACTTC. Protein product: CAWSDRDRAYEQYF.

This clonotype came up many times. The chain recombines TRBV28 with TRBJ2-7, with D unclear. Per germline, CDR1 MDHEN and CDR2 SYDVKM. V shed 7 bases and J shed 0 bases, with 10 bases lying between them. This CDR3 is built from 13 residues. The CDR3 here is CASNWATSYEQYF. DNA for the CDR3: TGTGCCAGCAACTGGGCCACCTCCTACGAGCAGTACTTC.

This clonotype was seen just once. This chain uses TRBV18 with TRBJ1-1; no definite D call. Germline values: CDR1 KGHSH, CDR2 LQKENI. V lost 3 bases, J lost 0 bases, and 20 bases lay in between. The CDR3 spans 18 residues. The CDR3 reads CASSPRGSAGLLNTEAFF. The CDR3 nucleotides are TGTGCCAGCTCACCGAGAGGGTCAGCCGGACTTTTGAACACTGAAGCTTTCTTT.

Turning to this clonotype: Because it lacks the conserved phenylalanine or tryptophan at the end, this CDR3 is likely a read error. The chain links TRBV20-1 to TRBJ2-1, with 12 bases fitting TRBD2. V shed 4 bases and J 9 bases; nucleotides not matched to a gene: 4. This CDR3 contains 13 residues. Germline values: CDR1 DFQATT, CDR2 SNEGSKA (reference sequence). This CDR3 is CSATSGGAGEQFL. DNA for the CDR3: TGCAGTGCTACTAGCGGGGGGGCTGGTGAGCAGTTCCTC.

About this clonotype: The conserved phenylalanine or tryptophan is not found at the CDR3 terminus, so this likely reflects a read error. The V and J genes are TRBV2 and TRBJ2-1; 10 nucleotides agree with TRBD1. CDR3 length: 15 amino acids. V was pared by 5 bases and J by 1 base, with 2 bases of the junction left unmatched. CDR1 is SNHLY, CDR2 FYNNEI, per germline. The CDR3 nucleotides read TGTGCCAGCAGTTGGGACAGGGGTTCCTACAATGAGCAGTTCTCC. Translation gives CASSWDRGSYNEQFS.

This clonotype was found many times. This chain uses TRBV20-1 with TRBJ2-5, with D tentatively TRBD2 (6 bases). CDR3 size: 14 residues. The germline CDR1 and CDR2 sequences are DFQATT and SNEGSKA (reference sequence). The V end was cut by 3 bases, the J end by 0 bases, with 11 bases between. In nucleotides, the CDR3 is TGCAGTGCTAGCTACCGGGGGAACCAAGAGACCCAGTACTTC. It specifies CSASYRGNQETQYF.

V usage is TRBV3-1 and J usage is TRBJ2-1; TRBD1 agrees at 7 bases. Losses at the gene ends were 4 bases for V and 8 bases for J; bases not matched to a gene: 5. From germline, CDR1 is LGHDT and CDR2 YNNKEL (reference sequence). The CDR3 has 13 residues. The CDR3 protein is CASSLQGLHEQFF. CDR3 nucleotide sequence: TGTGCCAGCAGCCTACAGGGGCTCCATGAGCAGTTCTTC.